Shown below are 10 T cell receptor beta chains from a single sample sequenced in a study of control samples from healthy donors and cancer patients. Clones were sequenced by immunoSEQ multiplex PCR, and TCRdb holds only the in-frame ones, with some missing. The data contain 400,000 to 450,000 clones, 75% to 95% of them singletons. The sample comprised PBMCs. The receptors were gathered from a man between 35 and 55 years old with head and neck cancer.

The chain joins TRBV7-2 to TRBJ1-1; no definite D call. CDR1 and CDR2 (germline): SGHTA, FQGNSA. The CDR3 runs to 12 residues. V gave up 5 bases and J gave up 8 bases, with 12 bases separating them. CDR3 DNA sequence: TGTGCCAGCAGCGACACCCTTCGGGAAGCTTTCTTT. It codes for CASSDTLREAFF.

CDR3 coding DNA: TGTGCCAGCAGCTTGGAGAGACCCATTAGTGGCGAGCAGTACTTC. Amino acids: CASSLERPISGEQYF. The chain employs TRBV5-8 and TRBJ2-7; no reliable D call. V shed 0 bases and J shed 6 bases, with 16 bases lying between them. CDR3 length equals 15 residues. In germline, CDR1 is SGHTS, CDR2 YDEGEE.

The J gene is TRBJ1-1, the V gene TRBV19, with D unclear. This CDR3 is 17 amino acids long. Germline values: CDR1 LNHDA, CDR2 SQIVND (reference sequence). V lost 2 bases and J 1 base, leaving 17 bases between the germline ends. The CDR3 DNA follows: TGTGCCAGTAGTATAATGATCGGTCGAACTCCGAACACTGAAGCTTTCTTT. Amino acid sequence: CASSIMIGRTPNTEAFF.

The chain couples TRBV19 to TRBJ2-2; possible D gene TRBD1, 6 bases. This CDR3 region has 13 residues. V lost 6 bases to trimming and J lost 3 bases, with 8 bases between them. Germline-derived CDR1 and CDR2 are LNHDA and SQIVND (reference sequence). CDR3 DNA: TGTGCCAGTAGGACAGGATACACCGGGGAGCTGTTTTTT. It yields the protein CASRTGYTGELFF. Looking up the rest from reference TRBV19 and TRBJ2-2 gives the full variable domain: DGGITQSPKYLFRKEGQNVTLSCEQNLNHDAMYWYRQDPGQGLRLIYYSQIVNDFQKGDIAEGYSVSREKKESFPLTVTSAQKNPTAFYLCASRTGYTGELFFGEGSRLTVL.

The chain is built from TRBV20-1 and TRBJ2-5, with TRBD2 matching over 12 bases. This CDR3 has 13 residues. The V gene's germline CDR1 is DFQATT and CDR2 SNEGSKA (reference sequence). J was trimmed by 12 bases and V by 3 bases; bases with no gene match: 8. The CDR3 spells CSASALAGGPEYF. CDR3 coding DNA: TGCAGTGCTAGTGCTCTAGCGGGAGGGCCGGAGTACTTC.

CDR3 nucleotide sequence: TGTGCCAGTAGTACGGGGCAGGGGGGGACCTACGAGCAGTACTTC. It codes for CASSTGQGGTYEQYF. The chain links TRBV19 to TRBJ2-7, with D perhaps TRBD1 or TRBD2 (7 bases each). The CDR3 extends over 15 amino acids. Germline values: CDR1 LNHDA, CDR2 SQIVND (reference sequence). V was pared by 4 bases and J by 2 bases, with 15 bases between.

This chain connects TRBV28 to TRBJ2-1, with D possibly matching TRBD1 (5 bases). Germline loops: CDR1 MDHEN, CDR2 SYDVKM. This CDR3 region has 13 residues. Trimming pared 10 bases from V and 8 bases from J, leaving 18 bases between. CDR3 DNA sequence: TGTGCCACCGGGTCCCTTTTGGGGCATGAGCAGTTCTTC. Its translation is CATGSLLGHEQFF.

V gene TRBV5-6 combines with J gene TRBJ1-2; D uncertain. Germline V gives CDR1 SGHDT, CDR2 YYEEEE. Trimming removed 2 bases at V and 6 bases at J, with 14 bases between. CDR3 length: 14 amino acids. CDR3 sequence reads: CASSFQAARHGYTF. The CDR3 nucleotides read TGTGCCAGCAGCTTCCAGGCAGCGAGGCATGGCTACACCTTC.

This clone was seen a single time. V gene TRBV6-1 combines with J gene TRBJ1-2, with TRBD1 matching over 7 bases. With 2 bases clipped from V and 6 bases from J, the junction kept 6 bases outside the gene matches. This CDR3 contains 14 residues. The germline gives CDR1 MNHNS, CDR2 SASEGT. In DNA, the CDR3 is TGTGCCAGCAGTGAACCCAGGGGGAGGGATGGCTACACCTTC. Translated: CASSEPRGRDGYTF.

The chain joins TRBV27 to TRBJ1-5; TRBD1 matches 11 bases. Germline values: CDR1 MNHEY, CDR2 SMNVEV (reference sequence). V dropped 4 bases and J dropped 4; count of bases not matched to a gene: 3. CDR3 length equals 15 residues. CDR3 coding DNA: TGTGCCAGCAGTTCCGGGACAGGGGGGAATCAGCCCCAGCATTTT. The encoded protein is CASSSGTGGNQPQHF.